This T cell receptor beta chain was recorded in a study of technical replicates of blood from a handful of donors (dated by TCRdb to the late 2010s). Note on this clone: This clone's antigen is unknown. No base-level quality is on record; no much larger clone is a single base apart.

Germline trimming amounts to 3 bases on V and 9 bases on J, with 11 as the count of junction bases outside the gene matches. Taken from the germline V gene, the CDR1 and CDR2 loops are SGHTA and FQGNSA. The CDR3 has 15 amino acids, counting the end cysteine and phenylalanine. Only CDR3 DNA remains: 45 bases, in frame from the first base. Libraries were built with the immunoSEQ multiplex PCR assay. The table was pulled from immuneACCESS by TCRdb, which kept in-frame rearrangements only. Such tables lose some clones; where checked, under half of the loss comes from unresolved V genes, and the rest has no known cause. The sample table shows tens of thousands of clones, and more than 85% are seen once. Roughly 0.37% of the sample is taken by the ten largest.

This clonotype was obtained from a human donor in good health. Some clones in this sample may be carry-over from other donors' samples. In this chain, TRBV7-2 is recombined with TRBJ2-1; TRBD2 aligns with 7 central bases. The material sequenced was T cells isolated from PBMCs. The CDR3 is CASSLSGNLQGEQFF. The DNA sequence is as follows: TGTGCCAGCAGCTTGAGCGGGAACCTACAAGGTGAGCAGTTCTTC.